This T cell receptor beta chain was sequenced in a study of T cells after posttransplantation cyclophosphamide. Overall study findings and caveats: Donor CD8+ memory clones often dominated recipient blood repertoires at later times. TRB overlap between skin or GI tissue T cells and blood was limited. After PTCy, TRB diversity resembled that of CNI/methotrexate controls.

About this clone: Antigen specificity is unknown.

Method: immunoSEQ multiplex PCR; TCRdb's copy keeps in-frame clones and lacks some. The specimen has 40,000 or so clones, none found just once. The CDR3 consists of 16 residues. V was trimmed by 4 bases and J by 5 bases, leaving 20 bases between them. Germline V gene data show CDR1 as MNHNY and CDR2 as SVGAGI (reference sequence). The related graft donor's blood sample was taken on the day of bone marrow donation. This sequence originates from a man aged 25 to 40 in good health and a related stem cell transplant donor. The chain uses TRBV6-6 and TRBJ2-5; D possibly corresponds to TRBD1 (6 bases). The sequenced material came from PBMCs. CDR3 DNA: TGTGCCAGCAGTTTCCTCAGTCTGGACAGAGGGGAGACCCAGTACTTC. Residues: CASSFLSLDRGETQYF.